These 15 T cell receptor beta chains originate from one sample sequenced in a study of blood T cell repertoires in COVID-19. The table came from immunoSEQ multiplex PCR; TCRdb's copy has only in-frame clones and leaves some out. The table records roughly 300,000 clones, roughly 90% of them present only once. Source material: peripheral blood. These receptors were taken from a woman under 40 with COVID-19, enrolled during active disease.

The chain has TRBV6-5 and TRBJ2-7; tentative D call: TRBD1 (5 bases). This CDR3 comprises 16 residues. Trimming cost V 0 bases and J 0 bases, with 12 bases left between them. Germline V CDR1 and CDR2: MNHEY, SVGAGI. CDR3 DNA sequence: TGTGCCAGCAGTTACTCGGGGTCAGGGAACTCCTACGAGCAGTACTTC. Its protein is CASSYSGSGNSYEQYF.

The V and J genes are TRBV28 and TRBJ1-2, with 10 bases aligning to TRBD1. Germline V gene data show CDR1 as MDHEN and CDR2 as SYDVKM. V shed 5 bases, J shed 8 bases, and the junction held 5 bases outside the gene matches. This CDR3 has 13 amino acids. CDR3: CASSVDRGLGYTF. Here the CDR3 DNA reads TGTGCCAGCAGTGTCGACAGGGGGCTAGGCTACACCTTC.

At least ten counts were recorded for this clone. V and J are TRBV24-1 and TRBJ1-2, with 7 bases identical to TRBD1. V shed 4 bases and J 8 bases; nucleotides not matched to a gene: 12. The CDR3 spans 15 residues. CDR1 is KGHDR and CDR2 is SFDVKD in the germline V gene. CDR3 nucleotide sequence: TGTGCCACCAGTGACCCCGGTGAGGGGGCGGACGGCTACACCTTC. Translating gives CATSDPGEGADGYTF.

The CDR3 DNA follows: TGTGCCAGCAGAGATACAGGGGGCTATGGCTACACCTTC. Translation gives CASRDTGGYGYTF. The chain joins TRBV12-3 or TRBV12-4 to TRBJ1-2, with 8 bases aligning to TRBD1. Trimming removed 6 bases from V and 4 bases from J; junction bases left unmatched: 4. The CDR3 loop spans 13 amino acids.

The gene calls are TRBV13 and TRBJ2-7, with 8 bases aligning to TRBD1. The germline gives CDR1 PRHDT, CDR2 FYEKMQ (reference sequence). This CDR3 contains 18 residues. The V gene end was trimmed by 5 bases and the J gene end by 1 base; junction bases not matched to a gene: 16. CDR3 sequence (DNA): TGTGCCAGCAGCCCCAGTACACCTACAGGGGGTAAATCCTACGAGCAGTACTTC. It yields the protein CASSPSTPTGGKSYEQYF.

In DNA, the CDR3 is TGTGCCAGCGAGGAGGGAAACAATGAGCAGTTCTTC. This encodes CASEEGNNEQFF. The chain has TRBV12-3 or TRBV12-4 and TRBJ2-1; possible D gene TRBD2, 6 bases. The CDR3 runs to 12 residues. V lost 8 bases and J 5 bases, leaving 10 bases between the germline ends.

The CDR3 spells CASSLTGTHTEAFF. CDR3 sequence (DNA): TGTGCCAGCAGTCTTACCGGGACACACACTGAAGCTTTCTTT. The chain recombines TRBV28 with TRBJ1-1, with a tentative D call TRBD1 (6 bases). V lost 5 bases, J lost 3 bases, and 13 bases lay in between. There are 14 residues in the CDR3. Germline CDR1 is MDHEN and CDR2 is SYDVKM.

The chain is built from TRBV5-1 and TRBJ2-7; 7 bases fit TRBD2. The CDR3 runs to 16 residues. Germline V gene sequence: CDR1 SGHRS, CDR2 YFSETQ. V lost 2 bases, J lost 7 bases, and 15 bases stayed unmatched. The DNA for the CDR3 is TGCGCCAGCAGCTTCGAAAACTCTGGACTAGTATGGGAGCAGTACTTC. Translating it yields CASSFENSGLVWEQYF. Combining the CDR3 with reference TRBV5-1 and TRBJ2-7 gives the whole variable domain KAGVTQTPRYLIKTRGQQVTLSCSPISGHRSVSWYQQTPGQGLQFLFEYFSETQRNKGNFPGRFSGRQFSNSRSEMNVSTLELGDSALYLCASSFENSGLVWEQYFGPGTRLTVT.

The rearrangement links TRBV4-1 to TRBJ2-1; 12 nucleotides match TRBD2. The CDR3 consists of 18 residues. V trimming: 3 bases; J trimming: 2 bases; junction bases outside the gene matches: 8. Looked up from germline, CDR1 is MGHRA and CDR2 is YSYEKL. CDR3 in amino acids: CASSHYPGLAGPYNEQFF. CDR3 nucleotides: TGCGCCAGCAGCCATTATCCGGGACTAGCGGGCCCCTACAATGAGCAGTTCTTC.

The chain links TRBV4-1 to TRBJ1-2, with D uncertain. V lost 0 bases, J lost 4 bases, and 15 bases lay in between. Looked up from germline, CDR1 is MGHRA and CDR2 is YSYEKL. CDR3 length: 16 amino acids. The CDR3 bases are TGCGCCAGCAGCCAAGATGGAACAGTCGGTCTCTATGGCTACACCTTC. Translation: CASSQDGTVGLYGYTF.

The rearrangement uses TRBV29-1 and TRBJ1-1; D not resolved. Germline V gives CDR1 SQVTM, CDR2 ANQGSEA. The V end was cut by 2 bases, the J end by 2 bases, with 6 bases between. The CDR3 covers 12 residues. CDR3 nucleotides: TGCAGCGTTGAAAAATATAACACTGAAGCTTTCTTT. This encodes CSVEKYNTEAFF.

This chain joins TRBV6-5 and TRBJ1-4; the D is unclear. V lost 5 bases and J lost 1, with 5 bases in between. Germline V gene sequence: CDR1 MNHEY, CDR2 SVGAGI. The CDR3 sequence is 13 residues long. CDR3 loop: CASSSLTNEKLFF. The DNA for the CDR3 is TGTGCCAGCAGTAGCTTAACTAATGAAAAACTGTTTTTT.

This chain links TRBV28 with TRBJ2-3, with a possible D match to TRBD2 (5 bases). This CDR3 contains 15 residues. The V gene lost 3 bases and the J gene lost 4 bases, with 14 bases spanning the gap. Looked up from germline, CDR1 is MDHEN and CDR2 is SYDVKM. The CDR3 protein is CASSFGTRGPDTQYF. DNA for the CDR3: TGTGCCAGCAGTTTTGGCACAAGAGGGCCAGATACGCAGTATTTT.

The DNA for the CDR3 is TGTGCCAGCAGGGTGGCACCAAACACCGGGGAGCTGTTTTTT. Its protein is CASRVAPNTGELFF. The chain joins TRBV28 to TRBJ2-2; D uncertain. The CDR3 is 14 amino acids. Trimming removed 6 bases from V and 2 bases from J, with 10 bases in between. Germline V gene data show CDR1 as MDHEN and CDR2 as SYDVKM.

This clone was observed once. This rearrangement joins TRBV5-4 to TRBJ2-7; a possible D gene is TRBD1 (6 bases). Trimming stripped 4 bases from V and 2 bases from J, with 13 bases between. The germline gives CDR1 SGHNT, CDR2 YYREEE (reference sequence). This CDR3 has 14 amino acids. The CDR3 loop reads CASSPATGTYEQYF. CDR3 sequence (DNA): TGTGCCAGCAGCCCGGCCACAGGGACCTACGAGCAGTACTTC.